This entry lists 6 T cell receptor beta chains sequenced from one sample in a study of human T cells and chemical hapten exposure. Time point of the sample: pre-sensitization, week 0. The treatment: therapeutic diphenylcyclopropenone sensitization with weekly scalp DPC. It was unfractionated whole blood from which total RNA was extracted. One entry per CDR3 protein results from TCRdb running MiXCR on the RACE reads. Of tens of thousands of distinct CDR3 sequences in the sample, approximately 10% were seen once. Specimen: whole blood, collected in connection with sensitization to the hapten diphenylcyclopropenone (DPC). The origin of the receptors is a man aged 45 to 65 with alopecia areata. Some clones in this sample may be carry-over from other donors' samples.

There are a few counts of this clonotype. The chain employs TRBV6-5 and TRBJ2-3; 11 bases map to TRBD2. This CDR3 is built from 16 residues. The germline V gene encodes CDR1 MNHEY and CDR2 SVGAGI. V was pared by 2 bases and J by 2 bases, with 3 bases of the junction left unmatched. The CDR3 sequence: CASSYRGLAVTDTQYF. The CDR3 nucleotides read TGTGCCAGCAGTTACCGGGGACTAGCGGTCACAGATACGCAGTATTTT.

This clonotype was recorded at least ten times. This sequence joins TRBV29-1 and TRBJ2-1; D is possibly TRBD2 (5 bases). The V gene's germline CDR1 is SQVTM and CDR2 ANQGSEA. The CDR3 spans 13 residues. Trimming left V 6 bases short and J 4 bases short, with 13 bases between. For the CDR3, the DNA is TGCAGCGTACGTGGGAGTGGGTACAATGAGCAGTTCTTC. It is translated as CSVRGSGYNEQFF.

In this sample, this clonotype turned up many times. The chain carries TRBV7-9 and TRBJ1-6; 8 bases align to TRBD1. CDR3 length equals 16 residues. Per the germline V gene, CDR1 is SEHNR and CDR2 is FQNEAQ (reference sequence). Trimming removed 5 bases from V and 6 bases from J; junction bases left unmatched: 9. CDR3 bases: TGTGCCAGCAGCCTTGAAGGGGGACAGGCTAATTCACCCCTCCACTTT. Translated: CASSLEGGQANSPLHF.

This clonotype was recorded at least ten times. The V gene is TRBV7-9, the J gene TRBJ1-3; possibly TRBD1 for D (5 bases). Germline V gene sequence: CDR1 SEHNR, CDR2 FQNEAQ (reference sequence). The V end lost 1 base, the J end lost 4 bases, and 14 bases lay between the germline ends. CDR3 length: 16 amino acids. CDR3 DNA: TGTGCCAGCAGCTTAGAAGTGGCAGGGAGCGGAAACACCATATATTTT. This gives the protein CASSLEVAGSGNTIYF.

This clonotype occurred many times. The junction departs from germline at one end; a sequencing error may be responsible. The chain recombines TRBV7-2 with TRBJ1-3, with D unresolved. Per germline, CDR1 SGHTA and CDR2 FQGNSA. The CDR3 spans 12 residues. CDR3 sequence reads: CASSLFGDTIYF. The CDR3 DNA sequence: TGTGCCAGCAGTTTATTTGGAGACACCATATATTTT.

This clonotype has at least ten counts. The chain employs TRBV7-9 and TRBJ2-3; D remains unclear. This CDR3 is built from 14 residues. Germline assignment: CDR1 SEHNR and CDR2 FQNEAQ (reference sequence). V lost 1 base and J lost 3, with 8 bases in between. The CDR3 DNA is TGTGCCAGCAGCTTAGAAACCCGAACAGATACGCAGTATTTT. This sequence encodes CASSLETRTDTQYF.